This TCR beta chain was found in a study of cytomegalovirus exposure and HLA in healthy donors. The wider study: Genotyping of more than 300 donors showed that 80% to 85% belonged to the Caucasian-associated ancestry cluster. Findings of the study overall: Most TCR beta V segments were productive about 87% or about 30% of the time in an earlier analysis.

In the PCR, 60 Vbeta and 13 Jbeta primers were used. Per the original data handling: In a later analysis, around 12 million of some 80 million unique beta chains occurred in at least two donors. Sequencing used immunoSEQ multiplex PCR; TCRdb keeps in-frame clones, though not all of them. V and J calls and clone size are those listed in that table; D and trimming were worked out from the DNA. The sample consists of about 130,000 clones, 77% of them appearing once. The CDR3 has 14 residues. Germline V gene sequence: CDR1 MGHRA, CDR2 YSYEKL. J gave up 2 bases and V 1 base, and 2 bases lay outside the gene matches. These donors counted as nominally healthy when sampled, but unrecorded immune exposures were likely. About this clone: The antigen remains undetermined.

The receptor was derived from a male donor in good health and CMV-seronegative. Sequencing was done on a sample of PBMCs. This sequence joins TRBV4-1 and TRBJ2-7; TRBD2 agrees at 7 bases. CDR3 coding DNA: TGCGCCAGCAGCCAAGGGGGGGGGACCTACGAGCAGTACTTC. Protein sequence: CASSQGGGTYEQYF.